Listed here are 9 T cell receptor beta chains from one sample, sequenced in a study of cytomegalovirus exposure and HLA in healthy donors. It was with 60 Vbeta and 13 Jbeta primers that the PCR ran. Using immunoSEQ multiplex PCR, the repertoire was profiled, and TCRdb retains in-frame clones only, with some absent. The data contain 150,000 to 200,000 clones, 75% to 90% of them singletons. Material: PBMCs. Receptors originate from a man between 18 and 29 years old in good health and CMV-seropositive.

In this sample, this clone turned up a few times. The J gene is TRBJ1-6, the V gene TRBV19; 7 positions agree with TRBD1. This CDR3 region has 14 residues. Germline V gene lookup returns CDR1 LNHDA and CDR2 SQIVND (reference sequence). The ends lost 5 bases at V and 9 bases at J; junction bases unmatched: 7. CDR3 sequence: CASSATGVGSPLHF. In DNA form, the CDR3 reads TGTGCCAGTAGTGCCACAGGGGTCGGTTCACCCCTCCACTTT.

The chain uses TRBV5-1 and TRBJ2-5, with 9 bases matching TRBD1. CDR1 and CDR2 from the germline V gene are SGHRS and YFSETQ. This CDR3 region has 14 residues. V was clipped by 4 bases and J by 5 bases; unmatched bases: 6. In DNA, the CDR3 is TGCGCCAGCAGCATCGGGACAGGGAGGGAGACCCAGTACTTC. It translates to CASSIGTGRETQYF.

A remark on this clone: Germline is not matched at one junction end, which may reflect a read error. The chain has TRBV6-5 and TRBJ1-2; D not certain. This CDR3 has 11 amino acids. Germline CDR1 reads MNHEY; CDR2 reads SVGAGI. CDR3 residues: CASSYGSDRYF. In nucleotides, the CDR3 is TGTGCCAGCAGTTACGGTAGCGACCGCTACTTC.

The chain combines TRBV4-2 with TRBJ1-3, with TRBD1 matching over 9 bases. V lost 0 bases, J lost 2 bases, and 8 bases stayed unmatched. This CDR3 region has 18 residues. In germline, CDR1 is LGHNA, CDR2 YNFKEQ. The CDR3 sequence is CASSQDMGQGRAGNTIYF. Written as DNA, the CDR3 is TGTGCCAGCAGCCAAGATATGGGACAGGGAAGGGCTGGAAACACCATATATTTT.

This clone appeared a single time. V usage is TRBV28 and J usage is TRBJ2-3; TRBD1 might be the D (6 bases). V was trimmed by 6 bases and J by 2 bases, leaving 24 bases between them. Per the germline V gene, CDR1 is MDHEN and CDR2 is SYDVKM. This CDR3 comprises 18 residues. The CDR3 DNA sequence: TGTGCCAGCAGCCTTTTGGGGCAGGGGTTCTCCAACACAGATACGCAGTATTTT. Protein: CASSLLGQGFSNTDTQYF.

This chain uses TRBV7-9 with TRBJ2-6, with D perhaps TRBD1 (5 bases). CDR1 and CDR2 from the germline V gene are SEHNR and FQNEAQ (reference sequence). Trimming left V 1 base short and J 0 bases short, with 13 bases between. The CDR3 length is 18 residues. Here the CDR3 DNA reads TGTGCCAGCAGCTTAGGGAAACCTAGGGGCTCTGGGGCCAACGTCCTGACTTTC. Translating it yields CASSLGKPRGSGANVLTF. The full variable domain, its missing parts supplied by reference TRBV7-9 and TRBJ2-6, is DTGVSQNPRHKITKRGQNVTFRCDPISEHNRLYWYRQTLGQGPEFLTYFQNEAQLEKSRLLSDRFSAERPKGSFSTLEIQRTEQGDSAMYLCASSLGKPRGSGANVLTFGAGSRLTVL.

Points on this clone: Other DNA variants within this sample encode the same CDR3. The rearrangement links TRBV9 to TRBJ1-4; 10 bases match TRBD1. V lost 0 bases and J lost 6; bases outside the gene matches: 2. The CDR3 covers 15 residues. The germline V gene has CDR1 SGDLS and CDR2 YYNGEE. The DNA for the CDR3 is TGTGCCAGCAGCGTAGCCGGGACAGGGGATGAAAAACTGTTTTTT. This codes for CASSVAGTGDEKLFF.

This chain joins TRBV2 and TRBJ2-5; the D gene is possibly TRBD2 (6 bases). V lost 8 bases to trimming and J lost 3 bases, with 13 bases between them. This CDR3 spans 13 amino acids. Germline assignment: CDR1 SNHLY and CDR2 FYNNEI. CDR3 loop: CASCAGTKETQYF. CDR3 DNA: TGTGCCAGCTGCGCGGGGACCAAAGAGACCCAGTACTTC.

The rearrangement joins TRBV5-6 to TRBJ1-2; D gene ambiguous. The length of the CDR3 is 13 residues. From germline, CDR1 is SGHDT and CDR2 YYEEEE. Trimming shortened V by 0 bases and J by 1 base, and 4 bases separated the two germline ends. CDR3 sequence (DNA): TGTGCCAGCAGCTTGGGGAGTAACTATGGCTACACCTTC. Translation gives CASSLGSNYGYTF. Full variable domain (missing parts from reference TRBV5-6 and TRBJ1-2): DAGVTQSPTHLIKTRGQQVTLRCSPKSGHDTVSWYQQALGQGPQFIFQYYEEEERQRGNFPDRFSGHQFPNYSSELNVNALLLGDSALYLCASSLGSNYGYTFGSGTRLTVV.